The 17 T cell receptor beta chains below all came from one sample that was sequenced in a study of T-cell memory formation after mild COVID-19 (dated by TCRdb to the early 2020s). To prepare the library, 5' RACE was applied. Sequenced on an Illumina NovaSeq 6000. Clones were called with MiXCR by TCRdb after fastp trimmed the public reads at Q25, and only in-frame beta chains were retained. Each entry is one CDR3 protein sequence, shown with its most common DNA and genes. The sample records roughly 170,000 distinct CDR3 sequences, around a fifth of which are singletons. The ten biggest clones cover 20% to 25% of the sample. The sequenced sample was PBMCs or a T cell subset sorted from them (not recorded which). Source of these receptors: an adult woman who had mild COVID-19 (a few samples of this study predate the infection). The sample titles of this study are shuffled in the database, so cell type and time point are left out; the donor was told from shared clones.

CDR3 bases: TGTGCCAGCAGCTCTACCCACTCTATTGCGGGAGGGTTCACAGATACGCAGTATTTT. This codes for CASSSTHSIAGGFTDTQYF. This chain joins TRBV11-2 and TRBJ2-3; 9 bases are a match to TRBD2. Per germline, CDR1 SGHAT and CDR2 FQNNGV. The CDR3 consists of 19 residues. V shed 4 bases, J shed 2 bases, and the junction held 16 bases outside the gene matches.

This clonotype occurred a few times. V is TRBV30 and J is TRBJ1-5, with a weak D call TRBD1 (5 bases). The germline gives CDR1 GTSNPN, CDR2 SVGIG (reference sequence). The germline V and J ends were trimmed by 5 bases and 0 bases, with 11 bases remaining between them. CDR3 size: 14 residues. The CDR3 coding sequence is TGTGCCTGGGGGGACGGTTATAGCAATCAGCCCCAGCATTTT. This codes for CAWGDGYSNQPQHF.

The chain couples TRBV7-6 to TRBJ2-1; D gene uncertain. CDR1 and CDR2 (germline): SGHVS, FNYEAQ. This CDR3 spans 12 amino acids. The V gene lost 1 base and the J gene lost 7 bases, with 5 bases spanning the gap. The CDR3 sequence is CASSLVQNEQFF. The CDR3 nucleotides read TGTGCCAGCAGCTTAGTGCAGAATGAGCAGTTCTTC.

The chain combines TRBV30 with TRBJ1-5, with D possibly TRBD1 on 5 matching bases. V lost 5 bases and J 6 bases, leaving 14 bases between the germline ends. The CDR3 has 13 amino acids. Germline lookup yields CDR1 GTSNPN and CDR2 SVGIG (reference sequence). Here the CDR3 DNA reads TGTGCCTGGGGAGACAGTGGCAGTCAGCCCCAGCATTTT. Translated: CAWGDSGSQPQHF.

The chain employs TRBV5-5 and TRBJ1-3; no clear D gene. Germline V gene data show CDR1 as SGHKS and CDR2 as YYEKEE (reference sequence). Trimming removed 0 bases from V and 4 bases from J, with 2 bases in between. The length of the CDR3 is 12 residues. The CDR3 here is CASSLAGNTIYF. In DNA form, the CDR3 reads TGTGCCAGCAGCTTGGCAGGAAACACCATATATTTT.

This clonotype came up a few times. V and J are TRBV7-2 and TRBJ2-7, with D perhaps assigned TRBD1 or TRBD2 (5 bases each). CDR1 is SGHTA, CDR2 FQGNSA, per germline. The V gene lost 3 bases and the J gene lost 0 bases, with 12 bases spanning the gap. The CDR3 spans 15 residues. The CDR3 DNA follows: TGTGCCAGCAGCTTCCAGGGACGGAGCTCCTACGAGCAGTACTTC. It encodes CASSFQGRSSYEQYF.

The chain uses TRBV7-9 and TRBJ2-3; 16 bases fit TRBD2. The V and J ends lost 5 bases and 1 base, in that order; junction bases with no gene match: 9. CDR1 is SEHNR and CDR2 is FQNEAQ in the germline V gene (reference sequence). The CDR3 is 19 residues long. CDR3 DNA: TGTGCCAGCAGCCAGGGGGGACTAGCGGGAGGGCGCGGCACAGATACGCAGTATTTT. It encodes CASSQGGLAGGRGTDTQYF.

This clonotype was observed a few times. The CDR3 coding sequence is TGTGCCAGCAGCCCACCCGGGCGGGGTTCCTACGAGCAGTACTTC. Its translation is CASSPPGRGSYEQYF. The rearrangement links TRBV11-3 to TRBJ2-7, with D possibly matching TRBD2 (6 bases). Deletions cut 5 bases from V and 1 base from J, with 15 bases between. There are 15 residues in the CDR3. Germline V gene lookup returns CDR1 SGHNT and CDR2 YENEEA. Together with reference TRBV11-3 and TRBJ2-7, the CDR3 gives the full variable domain: EAGVVQSPRYKIIEKKQPVAFWCNPISGHNTLYWYLQNLGQGPELLIRYENEEAVDDSQLPKDRFSAERLKGVDSTLKIQPAELGDSAVYLCASSPPGRGSYEQYFGPGTRLTVT.

This clonotype was picked up a small number of times. The V gene is TRBV20-1, the J gene TRBJ2-7, with TRBD2 matching over 7 bases. Germline V lookup: CDR1 DFQATT, CDR2 SNEGSKA (reference sequence). CDR3 size: 14 residues. V shed 6 bases and J 2 bases; nucleotides not matched to a gene: 10. Written as DNA, the CDR3 is TGCAGTGCCTTCTCCGGGGGGACGGCCTACGAGCAGTACTTC. This sequence encodes CSAFSGGTAYEQYF.

This clonotype was picked up a small number of times. The rearrangement uses TRBV21-1 and TRBJ2-7; the D call TRBD2 from the table was never checked on the DNA. TRBV21-1 has pseudogene status. CDR3 size: 11 residues. The CDR3 loop is CASRRTSGIWF. DNA for the CDR3: TGTGCCAGCAGGAGGACTAGCGGGATTTGGTTC.

The table lists this clonotype with a few counts. The V gene is TRBV4-1, the J gene TRBJ1-2; D is undetermined. Germline CDR1 reads MGHRA; CDR2 reads YSYEKL. The CDR3 length is 15 residues. With 4 bases removed from V and 4 bases from J, the gap between germline ends came to 16 bases. The CDR3 protein is CASSPTHPWSYGYTF. The CDR3 bases are TGCGCCAGCAGCCCTACCCACCCTTGGAGCTATGGCTACACCTTC.

This clonotype appeared a few times. V is TRBV29-1 and J is TRBJ2-7; 7 bases match TRBD1. Germline CDR1 and CDR2: SQVTM and ANQGSEA. V dropped 7 bases and J dropped 10; count of bases not matched to a gene: 13. The CDR3 consists of 12 residues. In DNA form, the CDR3 reads TGCAGCGGTATAATGGGGACAGCCGAACAGTACTTC. Its translation: CSGIMGTAEQYF.

This chain links TRBV12-3 or TRBV12-4 with TRBJ2-2; TRBD2 aligns across 8 bases. With V trimmed by 3 bases and J by 7 bases, 13 bases remained unmatched. The CDR3 runs 17 residues. This chain's CDR3 is CASSFPPTSEGDGELFF. CDR3 nucleotides: TGTGCCAGCAGTTTCCCTCCGACTAGCGAAGGCGACGGGGAGCTGTTTTTT.

The chain links TRBV20-1 to TRBJ2-1; the D is unclear. The CDR3 is 11 amino acids. Germline V lookup: CDR1 DFQATT, CDR2 SNEGSKA (reference sequence). V was clipped by 0 bases and J by 6 bases, with 3 bases between them. CDR3 in DNA: TGCAGTGCTAGAGATCTCAATGAGCAGTTCTTC. As protein: CSARDLNEQFF.

V is TRBV7-9 and J is TRBJ2-7; no reliable D call. The CDR3 has 16 residues. Germline CDR1 is SEHNR and CDR2 is FQNEAQ (reference sequence). V was clipped by 5 bases and J by 0 bases, with 17 bases between them. CDR3 region: CASSIRIGPNSYEQYF. DNA for the CDR3: TGTGCCAGCAGCATCCGCATCGGGCCCAACTCCTACGAGCAGTACTTC. The full variable domain, rest sourced from reference TRBV7-9 and TRBJ2-7, is DTGVSQNPRHKITKRGQNVTFRCDPISEHNRLYWYRQTLGQGPEFLTYFQNEAQLEKSRLLSDRFSAERPKGSFSTLEIQRTEQGDSAMYLCASSIRIGPNSYEQYFGPGTRLTVT.

This clonotype was picked up a small number of times. One end of the junction does not line up with germline, which may come from a read error. CDR3: CASKESINGKLFF. The CDR3 coding sequence is TGTGCCAGCAAAGAATCCATAAATGGAAAACTGTTTTTT. V usage is TRBV12-3 or TRBV12-4 and J usage is TRBJ1-4; no clear D gene. CDR3 length equals 13 residues.

The chain has TRBV29-1 and TRBJ2-1; 9 bases line up with TRBD1. After removal of 1 base from V and 2 bases from J, the junction contained 3 bases not matched to a gene. The CDR3 covers 15 residues. Germline V gene lookup returns CDR1 SQVTM and CDR2 ANQGSEA. CDR3 protein: CSVEARDRAYNEQFF. DNA for the CDR3: TGCAGCGTTGAAGCAAGGGACAGGGCCTACAATGAGCAGTTCTTC.